The present TCR beta chain was sequenced within a study of T cell responses to AZD1222 COVID-19 vaccine. Study-wide findings and caveats: White British people made up most donors, females outnumbered males, and clonal diversity was possibly underestimated. Spike as a whole was targeted by vaccine-associated CD4 TCRs, dominant at 160-218 and 743-854. Just a handful of people given AZD1222 tested seropositive at baseline.

To note about this clone: Its target is unknown.

Recipients boosted at about 4 weeks or about 12 weeks are pooled. Germline V gene lookup returns CDR1 GTSNPN and CDR2 SVGIG (reference sequence). CDR3 length: 15 amino acids. The V segment lost 0 bases and the J segment 7 bases; nucleotides outside the gene matches: 9. Clones were read by immunoSEQ multiplex PCR, and TCRdb kept only the in-frame ones, dropping some. This repertoire shows some 79,000 clones, over 75% found once; its top ten account for approximately 3.6%. This TCR was recovered from an adult who received the AZD1222 COVID-19 vaccine. The rearrangement joins TRBV30 to TRBJ2-1; TRBD2 aligns across 7 bases. This sample comprised peripheral blood, obtained 28 days after the second AZD1222 dose. The CDR3 DNA is TGTGCCTGGAGTGTAACTGGCGGGAGTCGAAATGAGCAGTTCTTC. Translated, it gives CAWSVTGGSRNEQFF.